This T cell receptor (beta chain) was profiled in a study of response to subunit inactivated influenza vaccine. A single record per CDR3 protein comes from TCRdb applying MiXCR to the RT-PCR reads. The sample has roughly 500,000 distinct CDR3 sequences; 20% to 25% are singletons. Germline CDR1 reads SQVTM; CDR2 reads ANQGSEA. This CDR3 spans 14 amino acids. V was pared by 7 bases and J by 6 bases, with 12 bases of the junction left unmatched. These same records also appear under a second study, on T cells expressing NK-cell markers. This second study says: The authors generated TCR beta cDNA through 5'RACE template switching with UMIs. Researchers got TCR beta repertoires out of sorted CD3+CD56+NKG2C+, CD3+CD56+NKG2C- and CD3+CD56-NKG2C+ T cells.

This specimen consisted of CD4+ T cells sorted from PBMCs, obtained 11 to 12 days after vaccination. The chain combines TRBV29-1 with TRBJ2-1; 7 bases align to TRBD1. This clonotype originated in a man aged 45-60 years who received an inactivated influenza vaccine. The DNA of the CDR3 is TGCAGCGGGGTCAGAGGAGACAGGGCCAATGAGCAGTTCTTC. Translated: CSGVRGDRANEQFF.